This T cell receptor (beta chain) was identified during a study of regulatory T cells in long-lasting Graves disease. Trimming took 3 bases from V and 1 from J, leaving 11 bases between them. Looked up from germline, CDR1 is SGHNT and CDR2 is YYREEE (reference sequence). The CDR3 spans 14 residues. The TCR beta library used iRepertoire HTBI primers with Arm-PCR amplification of CDR3. Via MiXCR, TCRdb re-called the multiplex PCR reads, giving one row per CDR3 protein. The table lists some 560,000 distinct CDR3 sequences, about 16% of them singletons. The time point: newly diagnosed GD, antithyroid drugs for less than 3 months. With RNA extracted from PBMCs as input, the TCR library was made. The same specimen was also included in a second study, on T cells in Graves' hyperthyroidism and ophthalmopathy.

The input for sequencing was peripheral blood mononuclear cells (PBMCs), taken at new diagnosis, from a patient treated with antithyroid drugs. The chain employs TRBV5-4 and TRBJ2-7, with D uncertain. The sequence derives from a woman aged 35-60 years with Graves disease. This CDR3 is CASSYVPRSYEQYF. The CDR3 DNA reads TGTGCCAGCAGCTACGTGCCTAGGTCCTACGAGCAGTACTTC.